The 20 T cell receptor beta chains listed next were all sequenced from one sample in a study of blood T cell repertoires in COVID-19. Assay used: immunoSEQ multiplex PCR; TCRdb lists only in-frame clones, some missing. The sample records about 60,000 clones, roughly 80% being singletons. Sequencing input: peripheral blood. The source is a man aged 60 to 75 with COVID-19, enrolled during active disease.

The rearrangement uses TRBV12-5 and TRBJ2-7; 9 nucleotides align to TRBD1. With V trimmed by 6 bases and J by 2 bases, 8 bases remained unmatched. Per the germline V gene, CDR1 is LGHNT and CDR2 is FRNRAP. The CDR3 loop spans 15 amino acids. The CDR3 protein is CASGPGQGHPYEQYF. The CDR3 DNA sequence: TGTGCTAGTGGCCCGGGACAGGGTCACCCCTACGAGCAGTACTTC.

This clone turned up a few times. The J gene is TRBJ2-1, the V gene TRBV24-1; the match to TRBD1 covers 8 bases. The V segment lost 0 bases and the J segment 7 bases; nucleotides outside the gene matches: 7. The CDR3 covers 16 residues. From germline, CDR1 is KGHDR and CDR2 SFDVKD. This CDR3 reads CATSDLFIRGRNEQFF. The DNA of the CDR3 is TGTGCCACCAGTGATTTGTTTATCAGGGGGCGGAATGAGCAGTTCTTC.

This chain connects TRBV6-2 or TRBV6-3 to TRBJ2-1; TRBD1 matches 8 bases. V lost 5 bases and J lost 0; bases outside the gene matches: 15. This CDR3 spans 19 amino acids. CDR1 is MNHEY, CDR2 SVGEGT, per germline. The CDR3 bases are TGTGCCAGCAGTGATACAGGGGGGCAAGTTTCGATCTCCTACAATGAGCAGTTCTTC. The encoded protein is CASSDTGGQVSISYNEQFF.

This chain connects TRBV5-6 to TRBJ2-5, with 7 nucleotides matching TRBD2. The CDR3 sequence is 14 residues long. CDR1 SGHDT and CDR2 YYEEEE come from the germline V gene. The J segment lost 4 bases and the V segment lost 1 base, leaving 4 bases of the junction unmatched. This chain's CDR3 is CASSLRGGRETQYF. The CDR3, as DNA: TGTGCCAGCAGCTTGAGGGGAGGGAGAGAGACCCAGTACTTC.

This clone is a singleton in its sample. The V and J genes are TRBV28 and TRBJ1-1; 9 bases line up with TRBD1. CDR3 length: 15 amino acids. The V gene's germline CDR1 is MDHEN and CDR2 SYDVKM. Germline trimming cut 8 bases from V and 3 bases from J; bases unmatched to any gene: 10. CDR3 sequence: CASASTGGGYTEAFF. The CDR3 DNA reads as TGTGCCAGCGCTTCCACAGGGGGCGGGTACACTGAAGCTTTCTTT.

V usage is TRBV7-3 and J usage is TRBJ1-1; 7 bases fit TRBD1. J was trimmed by 3 bases and V by 10 bases; bases with no gene match: 8. This CDR3 is built from 13 residues. CDR1 and CDR2 from the germline V gene are SGHTA and FQGTGA. CDR3 sequence reads: CATSTGIDTEAFF. CDR3 nucleotide sequence: TGTGCCACTTCGACAGGGATCGACACTGAAGCTTTCTTT.

This chain joins TRBV7-2 and TRBJ1-2; the match to TRBD1 covers 7 bases. The V segment lost 4 bases and the J segment 1 base; nucleotides outside the gene matches: 6. This CDR3 region has 15 residues. Germline-derived CDR1 and CDR2 are SGHTA and FQGNSA. The CDR3 DNA follows: TGTGCCAGCAGCTCGACCAGGGGGAGTAACTATGGCTACACCTTC. Translating gives CASSSTRGSNYGYTF.

The rearrangement uses TRBV27 and TRBJ1-1; the match to TRBD1 covers 7 bases. Trimming took 2 bases from V and 6 from J; bases not matched to a gene: 12. The CDR3 sequence is 16 residues long. In germline, CDR1 is MNHEY, CDR2 SMNVEV (reference sequence). The chain's CDR3 is CASSLQGVTVKPEAFF. In nucleotides, the CDR3 is TGTGCCAGCAGTTTACAGGGGGTCACCGTGAAGCCTGAAGCTTTCTTT.

The CDR3 DNA is TGCGCCAGCAGGGGGACTAGCGGGGGGCAAGATACGCAGTATTTT. It codes for CASRGTSGGQDTQYF. The chain carries TRBV5-1 and TRBJ2-3; 15 positions match TRBD2. The CDR3 is 15 residues long. V lost 5 bases to trimming and J lost 5 bases; unmatched junction nucleotides: 3. Germline CDR1 and CDR2: SGHRS and YFSETQ.

The chain is built from TRBV5-1 and TRBJ1-4, with D possibly matching TRBD1 (5 bases). The CDR3 loop spans 16 amino acids. CDR1 is SGHRS and CDR2 is YFSETQ in the germline V gene. V lost 0 bases and J 1 base, leaving 10 bases between the germline ends. The CDR3 sequence is CASSLDSQGTNEKLFF. In DNA form, the CDR3 reads TGCGCCAGCAGCTTGGATAGCCAGGGAACTAATGAAAAACTGTTTTTT.

This chain links TRBV19 with TRBJ1-2; 7 bases fit TRBD1. Germline lookup yields CDR1 LNHDA and CDR2 SQIVND (reference sequence). This CDR3 spans 15 amino acids. The junction had 6 bases not matched to a gene; V was cut back by 2 bases and J by 3 bases. The CDR3 protein is CASSISAGTDYGYTF. The CDR3 region has the DNA TGTGCCAGTAGTATATCCGCCGGGACAGACTATGGCTACACCTTC.

The J gene is TRBJ2-7, the V gene TRBV3-1 (or the pseudogene TRBV3-2); 8 bases are shared with TRBD2. With 6 bases clipped from V and 4 bases from J, the junction kept 11 bases outside the gene matches. This CDR3 has 15 residues. Per the germline V gene, CDR1 is LGHDT and CDR2 is YNNKEL (reference sequence). CDR3 sequence (DNA): TGTGCCAGCAGTCCTACCACTAGCGGAGCATACGAGCAGTACTTC. It translates to CASSPTTSGAYEQYF.

The V and J genes are TRBV12-3 or TRBV12-4 and TRBJ1-2; no clear D gene. The CDR3 length is 11 residues. V shed 8 bases and J shed 4 bases, with 8 bases lying between them. CDR3: CASSTGYGYTF. Written as DNA, the CDR3 is TGTGCCAGCTCAACGGGCTATGGCTACACCTTC.

This sequence joins TRBV5-4 and TRBJ2-1; 9 nucleotides agree with TRBD2. Unmatched junction bases numbered 15, after V lost 4 bases and J lost 10 bases. This CDR3 comprises 16 residues. Germline loops: CDR1 SGHNT, CDR2 YYREEE (reference sequence). CDR3 nucleotide sequence: TGTGCCAGCAGCATAAGTAGCGGGGGCCCTTCCCGAGAGCAGTTCTTC. Residues: CASSISSGGPSREQFF.

The gene calls are TRBV2 and TRBJ1-6; 8 nucleotides align to TRBD1. Trimming removed 8 bases from V and 9 bases from J; junction bases left unmatched: 3. Germline V gene lookup returns CDR1 SNHLY and CDR2 FYNNEI. The CDR3 is 12 residues long. CDR3 in amino acids: CASGQGSSPLHF. The CDR3, as DNA: TGTGCCAGCGGACAGGGAAGTTCACCCCTCCACTTT.

The rearrangement links TRBV5-1 to TRBJ2-2, with a tentative D call TRBD2 (5 bases). The CDR3 is 15 amino acids. Germline V gene data show CDR1 as SGHRS and CDR2 as YFSETQ. V was clipped by 1 base and J by 8 bases, with 15 bases between them. For the CDR3, the DNA is TGCGCCAGCAGCTTGTACTCCGGGGAGACGGGGGAGCTGTTTTTT. Translating gives CASSLYSGETGELFF. The variable domain in full, with the rest retrieved from reference TRBV5-1 and TRBJ2-2, is KAGVTQTPRYLIKTRGQQVTLSCSPISGHRSVSWYQQTPGQGLQFLFEYFSETQRNKGNFPGRFSGRQFSNSRSEMNVSTLELGDSALYLCASSLYSGETGELFFGEGSRLTVL.

CDR3 bases: TGTGCCAGCAGTTTCCCGGGAACCCAAGAGACCCAGTACTTC. Its translation: CASSFPGTQETQYF. The V call is TRBV6-6, the J call TRBJ2-5; TRBD2 might be the D (5 bases). Trimming removed 4 bases from V and 1 base from J, with 10 bases in between. The CDR3 runs 14 residues. Germline V gene sequence: CDR1 MNHNY, CDR2 SVGAGI (reference sequence).

This clone was recorded a few times. V gene TRBV29-1 combines with J gene TRBJ1-1, with D perhaps matching TRBD1 (6 bases). This CDR3 contains 12 residues. Trimming took off 7 bases at V and 5 bases at J, with 14 bases between the two ends. Germline V gene lookup returns CDR1 SQVTM and CDR2 ANQGSEA. This CDR3 is CSAKHRETEAFF. As DNA, the CDR3 is TGCAGCGCTAAACACAGGGAAACTGAAGCTTTCTTT.

The chain couples TRBV30 to TRBJ1-4; a possible D gene is TRBD1 (6 bases). The CDR3 sequence is 14 residues long. Germline CDR1 GTSNPN, CDR2 SVGIG (reference sequence). V gave up 2 bases and J gave up 5 bases, with 12 bases separating them. CDR3 sequence reads: CAWSSTGWNEKLFF. As DNA, the CDR3 is TGTGCCTGGAGTTCTACAGGGTGGAATGAAAAACTGTTTTTT.

This clone was recorded a few times. The chain uses TRBV6-5 and TRBJ1-3; TRBD1 agrees at 8 bases. The CDR3 runs 15 residues. V trimming: 3 bases; J trimming: 2 bases; junction bases outside the gene matches: 3. Germline loops: CDR1 MNHEY, CDR2 SVGAGI. The CDR3 nucleotides are TGTGCCAGCAGTTATATGGACAGGGCTGGAAACACCATATATTTT. It yields the protein CASSYMDRAGNTIYF.